The 8 T cell receptor beta chains in this list originate from one sample, sequenced in a study of long-term antiretroviral therapy in people with HIV. They ran version v3.0 of the immunoSEQ assay at survey level. The method was immunoSEQ multiplex PCR; TCRdb's version includes in-frame clones alone and lacks a portion of them. The data hold around 20,000 clones, with about 89% observed a single time. The sample consisted of unsorted PBMCs, taken just under 2.7 years after starting antiretroviral therapy. Receptors originate from a woman aged 50 to 60 with HIV.

CDR3 DNA: TGTGCCAGCAGCCCCGGACCCGGGGGGGACGGGGAGCTGTTTTTT. The encoded protein is CASSPGPGGDGELFF. V usage is TRBV7-9 and J usage is TRBJ2-2, with 8 bases lining up with TRBD2. This CDR3 has 15 residues. Germline trimming cut 5 bases from V and 7 bases from J; bases unmatched to any gene: 9. The germline V gene has CDR1 SEHNR and CDR2 FQNEAQ (reference sequence).

The chain links TRBV9 to TRBJ2-3; D perhaps matches TRBD2 (6 bases). Per the germline V gene, CDR1 is SGDLS and CDR2 is YYNGEE. CDR3 length: 14 residues. Trimming left V 4 bases short and J 0 bases short, with 9 bases between. CDR3: CASSQTSSTDTQYF. As DNA, the CDR3 is TGTGCCAGCAGCCAGACTAGTAGCACAGATACGCAGTATTTT.

This clone was seen just once. The rearrangement links TRBV7-9 to TRBJ1-5; D may be TRBD1 (6 bases). Between the trimmed V and J ends, which lost 1 base and 7 bases, there was a span of 11 bases. Germline V CDR1 and CDR2: SEHNR, FQNEAQ (reference sequence). The CDR3 is 14 amino acids. This chain's CDR3 is CASSLGGQGQPQHF. The DNA of the CDR3 is TGTGCCAGCAGCTTAGGGGGGCAAGGGCAGCCCCAGCATTTT.

The chain carries TRBV6-5 and TRBJ1-1, with TRBD1 matching 7 bases. Losses at the gene ends were 3 bases for V and 3 bases for J; bases not matched to a gene: 10. Germline CDR1 MNHEY, CDR2 SVGAGI. CDR3 length: 16 amino acids. The chain's CDR3 is CASSYVARGAYTEAFF. For the CDR3, the DNA is TGTGCCAGCAGTTATGTGGCCAGGGGGGCGTACACTGAAGCTTTCTTT.

CDR3 protein: CASSLGPWEEQFF. Here the CDR3 DNA reads TGTGCCAGCAGCTTGGGACCCTGGGAAGAGCAGTTCTTC. The rearrangement links TRBV7-2 to TRBJ2-1; tentatively, D is TRBD1 or TRBD2 (5 bases each). Germline CDR1 reads SGHTA; CDR2 reads FQGNSA. This CDR3 region has 13 residues. The V end was cut by 3 bases, the J end by 10 bases, with 13 bases between. Full variable domain (rest looked up from reference TRBV7-2 and TRBJ2-1): GAGVSQSPSNKVTEKGKDVELRCDPISGHTALYWYRQSLGQGLEFLIYFQGNSAPDKSGLPSDRFSAERTGGSVSTLTIQRTQQEDSAVYLCASSLGPWEEQFFGPGTRLTVL.

This chain joins TRBV6-5 and TRBJ1-5; D perhaps matches TRBD1 (5 bases). V was shortened by 2 bases and J by 6 bases, with 11 bases between the two germline ends. Germline values: CDR1 MNHEY, CDR2 SVGAGI. The CDR3 runs to 14 residues. CDR3 sequence: CASSYGQGGQPQHF. The CDR3 DNA reads as TGTGCCAGCAGTTACGGGCAGGGCGGTCAGCCCCAGCATTTT.

This clone was detected only a few times. The rearrangement uses TRBV29-1 and TRBJ2-7; TRBD2 matches at 9 bases. J was trimmed by 7 bases and V by 4 bases; bases with no gene match: 11. CDR3 size: 14 residues. Per germline, CDR1 SQVTM and CDR2 ANQGSEA. In DNA form, the CDR3 reads TGCAGCGTTGTTACCGGACTAGCGTCCGGAGAGCAGTACTTC. Translated: CSVVTGLASGEQYF.

J is TRBJ2-7 and V is TRBV5-1, with D tentatively TRBD2 (6 bases). The length of the CDR3 is 16 residues. Trimming removed 4 bases from V and 2 bases from J, with 19 bases in between. Germline V gene lookup returns CDR1 SGHRS and CDR2 YFSETQ. The CDR3, as DNA: TGCGCCAGCAGCCCATCCTCTATTAGCGGCGCCTACGAGCAGTACTTC. Its protein is CASSPSSISGAYEQYF. Looking up the rest from reference TRBV5-1 and TRBJ2-7 gives the full variable domain: KAGVTQTPRYLIKTRGQQVTLSCSPISGHRSVSWYQQTPGQGLQFLFEYFSETQRNKGNFPGRFSGRQFSNSRSEMNVSTLELGDSALYLCASSPSSISGAYEQYFGPGTRLTVT.